The 29 T cell receptor beta chains below all came from one sample that was sequenced in a study of T cells in Graves' hyperthyroidism and ophthalmopathy. What was amplified from RNA transcripts were TCR beta CDR3 regions. In the first-round RT-PCR of the TCR CDR3, the HTBI primer set was used. TCRdb called the multiplex PCR reads again in MiXCR, with one record for every CDR3 protein. The table records roughly 400,000 distinct CDR3 sequences, over 13% of them present only once. Input material: blood. The source of these receptors is a man aged 45-65 years with Graves' ophthalmopathy.

This clonotype appeared many times. This chain connects TRBV5-1 to TRBJ2-7, with TRBD2 matching over 9 bases. This CDR3 has 15 residues. Trimming took 0 bases from V and 2 from J; bases not matched to a gene: 3. Germline V gene data show CDR1 as SGHRS and CDR2 as YFSETQ. CDR3 bases: TGCGCCAGCAGCTTGGCCCTAGCGGGAACCTACGAGCAGTACTTC. It is translated as CASSLALAGTYEQYF.

This clonotype was detected ten times or more. This chain joins TRBV2 and TRBJ2-1; TRBD2 might be the D (5 bases). The germline CDR1 and CDR2 sequences are SNHLY and FYNNEI. This CDR3 region has 12 residues. V was trimmed by 4 bases and J by 9 bases, leaving 10 bases between them. The CDR3 here is CASSGGFGEQFF. For the CDR3, the DNA is TGTGCCAGCAGTGGAGGGTTCGGTGAGCAGTTCTTC.

This clonotype was counted only a few times. The chain is built from TRBV9 and TRBJ2-1; 10 nucleotides line up with TRBD2. The CDR3 consists of 16 residues. The J segment lost 4 bases and the V segment lost 0 bases, leaving 4 bases of the junction unmatched. Germline CDR1 is SGDLS and CDR2 is YYNGEE. The CDR3 spells CASSVGSSGSYNEQFF. The DNA of the CDR3 is TGTGCCAGCAGCGTAGGTTCTAGCGGGAGTTACAATGAGCAGTTCTTC.

This clonotype showed up many times. CDR3 amino acids: CASRSLWAQQGDEQFF. The CDR3 DNA follows: TGTGCCAGCAGGAGCTTATGGGCCCAACAAGGGGATGAGCAGTTCTTC. This chain connects TRBV11-2 to TRBJ2-1; D is possibly TRBD1 (5 bases). CDR1 and CDR2 from the germline V gene are SGHAT and FQNNGV. The CDR3 has 16 amino acids. Trimming took 6 bases from V and 8 from J, leaving 23 bases between them.

Notes on this clonotype: This may come from a read error, since a much larger clone is one base off. V gene TRBV5-6 combines with J gene TRBJ2-5, with 9 nucleotides matching TRBD2. The J call is doubtful: the DNA matches TRBJ2-1 better. CDR3 length equals 16 residues. CDR1 SGHDT and CDR2 YYEEEE come from the germline V gene. The CDR3 nucleotides read TGTGCCAGCAGCCTAGGGGCTAGCGGGAACCAAGAGACCCAGTTCTTC. Protein: CASSLGASGNQETQFF.

This clonotype was found many times. The chain combines TRBV12-3 or TRBV12-4 with TRBJ2-7; 7 bases match TRBD2. With 2 bases clipped from V and 6 bases from J, the junction kept 7 bases outside the gene matches. CDR3 size: 14 residues. The CDR3 is CASSLIAGAAEQYF. The CDR3 nucleotides are TGTGCCAGCAGTTTAATTGCGGGAGCCGCCGAGCAGTACTTC.

A single count supports this clonotype. In nucleotides, the CDR3 is TGCGCCAGCAGCTCCTTAGGCCAGGGTGGGGCAGATACGCAGTATTTT. Protein: CASSSLGQGGADTQYF. The gene calls are TRBV5-1 and TRBJ2-3; D is perhaps TRBD1 (5 bases). Per the germline V gene, CDR1 is SGHRS and CDR2 is YFSETQ. Trimming pared 3 bases from V and 4 bases from J, leaving 18 bases between. The CDR3 has 16 residues.

This clonotype was found once. The CDR3 sequence is CASSPRGSGSEQFF. DNA of the CDR3: TGTGCCAGCAGCCCCCGGGGTAGCGGGAGTGAGCAGTTCTTC. The J gene is TRBJ2-1, the V gene TRBV3-1; the match to TRBD2 covers 9 bases. Trimming removed 4 bases from V and 9 bases from J; junction bases left unmatched: 7. The CDR3 has 14 amino acids. Germline CDR1 is LGHDT and CDR2 is YNNKEL (reference sequence).

The chain couples TRBV11-2 to TRBJ1-5; D uncertain. Trimming took off 8 bases at V and 3 bases at J, with 11 bases between the two ends. CDR3 length: 13 amino acids. Per the germline V gene, CDR1 is SGHAT and CDR2 is FQNNGV. The CDR3: CASARGPNQPQHF. The DNA for the CDR3 is TGTGCCAGCGCCCGAGGACCCAATCAGCCCCAGCATTTT.

The chain is built from TRBV28 and TRBJ2-3; 7 bases are shared with TRBD1. The CDR3 spans 19 residues. After removal of 8 bases from V and 9 bases from J, the junction contained 29 bases not matched to a gene. Germline V gene sequence: CDR1 MDHEN, CDR2 SYDVKM. The CDR3: CASRAGRGKGALVKGTQYF. CDR3 nucleotide sequence: TGTGCCAGCCGGGCCGGCAGGGGGAAGGGGGCCTTAGTAAAGGGAACGCAGTATTTT.

The sample holds many counts of this clonotype. V is TRBV6-2 or TRBV6-3 and J is TRBJ1-5; D remains ambiguous. Looked up from germline, CDR1 is MNHEY and CDR2 is SVGEGT. The length of the CDR3 is 16 residues. The V and J ends lost 5 bases and 2 bases respectively, with 16 bases between them. The CDR3 nucleotides are TGTGCCAGCAGTCCGTTTAGGTTCGGGGGCAATCAGCCCCAGCATTTT. Its protein product is CASSPFRFGGNQPQHF.

This clonotype has a handful of counts. This chain links TRBV12-3 or TRBV12-4 with TRBJ2-1; weak D call: TRBD2 (6 bases). Between the trimmed V and J ends, which lost 8 bases and 10 bases, there was a span of 12 bases. This CDR3 is built from 11 residues. CDR3 residues: CASLIGSEQFF. The DNA of the CDR3 is TGTGCCAGCCTCATCGGGAGCGAGCAGTTCTTC.

On this clonotype itself: This may arise from a read error, as a much more abundant clone is one base away. CDR3 DNA sequence: TGTGCCAGCAGTTCCGGACTAGCGGAAGTCCACGAGCAGTACTTC. This translates into CASSSGLAEVHEQYF. The rearrangement uses TRBV6-9 and TRBJ2-7; 10 positions agree with TRBD2. The CDR3 is made up of 15 amino acids. Trimming took 4 bases from V and 5 from J; bases not matched to a gene: 8. Per the germline V gene, CDR1 is MNHGY and CDR2 is SVAAGI.

The chain couples TRBV3-1 to TRBJ2-2, with unresolved D. CDR3 size: 16 residues. V shed 4 bases and J shed 4 bases, with 16 bases lying between them. In germline, CDR1 is LGHDT, CDR2 YNNKEL (reference sequence). CDR3 in amino acids: CASSPLKVDGTGELFF. In DNA form, the CDR3 reads TGTGCCAGCAGCCCTTTGAAGGTGGATGGCACCGGGGAGCTGTTTTTT.

The chain recombines TRBV20-1 with TRBJ2-7; D is unresolved. Germline V gives CDR1 DFQATT, CDR2 SNEGSKA (reference sequence). Trimming stripped 1 base from V and 3 bases from J, with 7 bases between. The CDR3 loop spans 12 amino acids. The CDR3 loop is CSARVTLYEQYF. DNA of the CDR3: TGCAGTGCTAGAGTGACCCTCTACGAGCAGTACTTC.

In this sample, this clonotype turned up many times. V gene TRBV13 combines with J gene TRBJ2-1; the match to TRBD2 covers 10 bases. Germline assignment: CDR1 PRHDT and CDR2 FYEKMQ (reference sequence). After removal of 5 bases from V and 10 bases from J, the junction contained 8 bases not matched to a gene. This CDR3 region has 14 residues. CDR3 sequence: CASSPLAGEREQFF. CDR3 sequence (DNA): TGTGCCAGCAGCCCTCTAGCGGGAGAGAGGGAGCAGTTCTTC.

This clonotype was seen a handful of times. This rearrangement joins TRBV12-3 or TRBV12-4 to TRBJ1-2; D is unclear. CDR3 size: 12 residues. With 6 bases removed from V and 8 bases from J, the gap between germline ends came to 13 bases. The CDR3 loop is CASSPATTGYTF. The CDR3 bases are TGTGCCAGCAGCCCGGCAACTACGGGCTACACCTTC.

This clonotype was found many times. The chain couples TRBV20-1 to TRBJ2-2, with 13 bases lining up with TRBD2. CDR1 and CDR2 from the germline V gene are DFQATT and SNEGSKA (reference sequence). This CDR3 spans 16 amino acids. V trimming: 6 bases; J trimming: 5 bases; junction bases outside the gene matches: 9. The CDR3 sequence: CSAIPLAGGWTGELFF. In DNA form, the CDR3 reads TGCAGTGCCATTCCACTAGCGGGAGGGTGGACCGGGGAGCTGTTTTTT.

This clonotype was detected a few times. The CDR3 region is CSVDPGAGREAFF. CDR3 DNA: TGCAGCGTTGATCCCGGGGCCGGTCGAGAAGCTTTCTTT. The chain employs TRBV29-1 and TRBJ1-1; the D gene is possibly TRBD1 (5 bases). The CDR3 totals 13 residues. Germline CDR1 and CDR2: SQVTM and ANQGSEA. Trimming left V 3 bases short and J 8 bases short, with 16 bases between. The whole variable domain, remainder taken from reference TRBV29-1 and TRBJ1-1, is SAVISQKPSRDICQRGTSLTIQCQVDSQVTMMFWYRQQPGQSLTLIATANQGSEATYESGFVIDKFPISRPNLTFSTLTVSNMSPEDSSIYLCSVDPGAGREAFFGQGTRLTVV.

This clonotype showed up many times. The chain has TRBV18 and TRBJ2-3; tentative D call: TRBD1 (6 bases). Trimming took 4 bases from V and 1 from J, leaving 6 bases between them. This CDR3 region has 13 residues. Germline values: CDR1 KGHSH, CDR2 LQKENI. The CDR3 sequence: CASSRTGTDTQYF. CDR3 DNA: TGTGCCAGCTCACGGACAGGCACAGATACGCAGTATTTT.

The chain is built from TRBV6-2 or TRBV6-3 and TRBJ1-1, with D maybe TRBD1 (5 bases). V lost 1 base to trimming and J lost 4 bases, with 7 bases between them. CDR3 length equals 13 residues. CDR1 is MNHEY and CDR2 is SVGEGT in the germline V gene. The CDR3 here is CASSYFGGTEAFF. CDR3 bases: TGTGCCAGCAGTTACTTCGGGGGCACTGAAGCTTTCTTT.

This clonotype was counted ten times or more. V gene TRBV12-3 or TRBV12-4 combines with J gene TRBJ1-5; D unclear. This CDR3 comprises 15 residues. Trimming removed 3 bases from V and 7 bases from J, with 16 bases in between. Here the CDR3 DNA reads TGTGCCAGCAGTTTGGTGAACGGTCCGGGGCAGCCCCAGCATTTT. This codes for CASSLVNGPGQPQHF.

This clonotype was found a few times. The chain employs TRBV7-3 and TRBJ2-1, with TRBD2 matching over 8 bases. The ends lost 5 bases at V and 7 bases at J; junction bases unmatched: 7. The CDR3 is 14 residues long. Germline V gene lookup returns CDR1 SGHTA and CDR2 FQGTGA. In nucleotides, the CDR3 is TGTGCCAGCAGCCCCGGGACTAGTAGAAATGAGCAGTTCTTC. This gives the protein CASSPGTSRNEQFF.

This clonotype was seen a handful of times. Germline and junction disagree at one end, which may indicate a read error. The chain recombines TRBV24-1 with TRBJ2-1; 10 nucleotides agree with TRBD1. The CDR3 extends over 15 amino acids. Germline CDR1 is KGHDR and CDR2 is SFDVKD. The chain's CDR3 is CATSEAGTGVNGQFF. For the CDR3, the DNA is TGTGCCACCAGTGAAGCCGGGACAGGGGTGAATGGGCAGTTCTTC.

This clonotype was seen at least ten times. The chain is built from TRBV11-1 and TRBJ2-7; 8 positions match TRBD2. The CDR3 is 14 amino acids. V gave up 4 bases and J gave up 4 bases; unmatched junction bases: 6. Germline V gene sequence: CDR1 SGHAT, CDR2 FQDESV (reference sequence). CDR3 sequence (DNA): TGTGCCAGCAGCTCCTCGGGGGGGAGGTACGAGCAGTACTTC. The encoded protein is CASSSSGGRYEQYF.

The rearrangement links TRBV9 to TRBJ2-3, with 16 bases that match TRBD2. The CDR3 extends over 19 amino acids. Germline V gene sequence: CDR1 SGDLS, CDR2 YYNGEE. J lost 11 bases, V lost 4 bases, and 19 bases had no gene match. CDR3 DNA: TGTGCCAGCAGCCCGGGACTAGCGGGAGGGCCAAGAATCAGTTTTGGGCAGTATTTT. Its translation: CASSPGLAGGPRISFGQYF.

This clonotype was recorded at least ten times. V gene TRBV2 combines with J gene TRBJ1-1; 7 bases agree with TRBD1. With 5 bases clipped from V and 0 bases from J, the junction kept 12 bases outside the gene matches. This CDR3 is built from 17 residues. Germline V gene data show CDR1 as SNHLY and CDR2 as FYNNEI. CDR3 region: CASSIQGSGRLNTEAFF. In nucleotides, the CDR3 is TGTGCCAGCAGTATACAGGGGAGCGGGCGCTTGAACACTGAAGCTTTCTTT.

This clonotype was counted ten times or more. The V and J genes are TRBV6-5 and TRBJ2-2, with 10 bases fitting TRBD2. Per the germline V gene, CDR1 is MNHEY and CDR2 is SVGAGI. The CDR3 has 16 residues. With V trimmed by 2 bases and J by 3 bases, 3 bases remained unmatched. CDR3: CASSYDLAGDTGELFF. The CDR3 DNA reads as TGTGCCAGCAGTTACGACCTAGCGGGAGACACCGGGGAGCTGTTTTTT.

The gene calls are TRBV19 and TRBJ1-5; 7 bases match TRBD1. Germline CDR1 reads LNHDA; CDR2 reads SQIVND (reference sequence). V gave up 9 bases and J gave up 3 bases; unmatched junction bases: 8. The CDR3 extends over 14 amino acids. CDR3 sequence reads: CASTGTDNNQPQHF. In nucleotides, the CDR3 is TGTGCCAGCACCGGGACAGACAACAATCAGCCCCAGCATTTT.